The rows below give T cell receptor beta chains drawn from one sample of a study of cytomegalovirus exposure and HLA in healthy donors. Profiling relied on immunoSEQ multiplex PCR, and the TCRdb table lists in-frame clones only, not all of them. This sample carries approximately 150,000 clones, 80% of them seen once, and the ten largest clones take about 7%. The sequencing sample was made of PBMCs. The receptors were gathered from a man aged 25 to 40 in good health and CMV-seropositive. CDR3s include the opening cysteine and the closing phenylalanine or tryptophan. A D gene is named only where the DNA matches it firmly. Not every row has a clone size; where given, it reads once, few, many or a size class.

CDR3 protein: CASSLQGGGDYEQFF
CDR3 DNA: TGTGCCAGCAGCCTACAGGGGGGTGGGGACTATGAGCAGTTCTTC
V gene: TRBV6-5
clone size: -
J gene: TRBJ2-1
D gene: TRBD1
CDR3 length: 15

CDR3 protein: CASSFGLGGPDTQYF
CDR3 DNA: TGTGCCAGCAGCTTCGGACTAGGAGGCCCAGATACGCAGTATTTT
V gene: TRBV5-6
clone size: -
J gene: TRBJ2-3
D gene: TRBD2
CDR3 length: 15

CDR3 protein: CASSPRPGTQYF
CDR3 DNA: TGTGCCAGCAGCCCCCGTCCGGGGACCCAGTACTTC
V gene: TRBV5-5
clone size: -
J gene: TRBJ2-5
D gene: -
CDR3 length: 12

CDR3 protein: CASSQDTSTFEQYF
CDR3 DNA: TGCGCCAGCAGCCAAGATACGTCTACGTTCGAGCAGTACTTC
V gene: TRBV4-1
clone size: -
J gene: TRBJ2-7
D gene: -
CDR3 length: 14

CDR3 protein: CASSQGTGLNTEAFF
CDR3 DNA: TGTGCCAGCAGCCAAGGGACAGGCCTGAACACTGAAGCTTTCTTT
V gene: TRBV14
clone size: -
J gene: TRBJ1-1
D gene: TRBD1
CDR3 length: 15

CDR3 protein: CASSPGQRTEAFF
CDR3 DNA: TGTGCCAGCAGCCCGGGACAGAGGACTGAAGCTTTCTTT
V gene: TRBV14
clone size: -
J gene: TRBJ1-1
D gene: TRBD1
CDR3 length: 13

CDR3 protein: CSSSLTEGETQYF
CDR3 DNA: TGTTCCAGCAGCCTCACGGAGGGGGAGACCCAGTACTTC
V gene: TRBV7-9
clone size: -
J gene: TRBJ2-5
D gene: -
CDR3 length: 13

CDR3 protein: CASSPGIRTDTQYF
CDR3 DNA: TGTGCCAGCAGCCCCGGGATTCGCACAGATACGCAGTATTTT
V gene: TRBV6-5
clone size: -
J gene: TRBJ2-3
D gene: -
CDR3 length: 14

CDR3 protein: CASSPAKGGSYEQFF
CDR3 DNA: TGTGCCAGCAGTCCAGCCAAGGGAGGGTCGTATGAGCAGTTCTTC
V gene: TRBV6-5
clone size: once
J gene: TRBJ2-1
D gene: TRBD2
CDR3 length: 15

CDR3 protein: CASSSYGTGSMRETQYF
CDR3 DNA: TGTGCCAGCAGTTCATACGGGACAGGGAGCATGCGAGAGACCCAGTACTTC
V gene: TRBV27
clone size: -
J gene: TRBJ2-5
D gene: TRBD1
CDR3 length: 17

CDR3 protein: CASSLTREGGQFF
CDR3 DNA: TGCGCCAGCAGCTTGACCAGGGAGGGAGGGCAGTTCTTC
V gene: TRBV5-1
clone size: -
J gene: TRBJ2-1
D gene: TRBD2
CDR3 length: 13

CDR3 protein: CASVDRVTEAFF
CDR3 DNA: TGCGCCAGCGTCGACAGGGTCACTGAAGCTTTCTTT
V gene: TRBV10-1
clone size: -
J gene: TRBJ1-1
D gene: TRBD1
CDR3 length: 12

CDR3 protein: CASSQTRLAGGPGELFF
CDR3 DNA: TGTGCCAGCAGCCAAACCCGACTAGCGGGAGGGCCCGGGGAGCTGTTTTTT
V gene: TRBV7-3
clone size: once
J gene: TRBJ2-2
D gene: TRBD2
CDR3 length: 17

CDR3 protein: CASSGLSGANVLTF
CDR3 DNA: TGTGCCAGCAGTGGACTCTCTGGGGCCAACGTCCTGACTTTC
V gene: TRBV6-1
clone size: few
J gene: TRBJ2-6
D gene: -
CDR3 length: 14

CDR3 protein: CASSTGTGATNEKLFF
CDR3 DNA: TGTGCCAGCAGCACAGGGACAGGGGCAACTAATGAAAAACTGTTTTTT
V gene: TRBV9
clone size: few
J gene: TRBJ1-4
D gene: TRBD1
CDR3 length: 16

CDR3 protein: CASSGQGAGGTDTQYF
CDR3 DNA: TGTGCCAGCAGCGGTCAGGGGGCGGGCGGCACAGATACGCAGTATTTT
V gene: TRBV13
clone size: -
J gene: TRBJ2-3
D gene: TRBD1
CDR3 length: 16

CDR3 protein: CSSSRGTGGRSNQPQHF
CDR3 DNA: TGTTCCAGCAGCCGCGGGACAGGGGGTCGGAGCAATCAGCCCCAGCATTTT
V gene: TRBV7-9
clone size: -
J gene: TRBJ1-5
D gene: TRBD1
CDR3 length: 17

CDR3 protein: CASSIQNQPQHF
CDR3 DNA: TGTGCCAGTAGTATACAGAATCAGCCCCAGCATTTT
V gene: TRBV19
clone size: -
J gene: TRBJ1-5
D gene: -
CDR3 length: 12

CDR3 protein: CASSYSRSYGGYTF
CDR3 DNA: TGTGCCAGCAGTTACTCACGGAGCTATGGTGGCTACACCTTC
V gene: TRBV6-5
clone size: -
J gene: TRBJ1-2
D gene: -
CDR3 length: 14

CDR3 protein: CASSIEWTGYTPQHF
CDR3 DNA: TGTGCCAGTAGTATAGAATGGACAGGGTACACGCCCCAGCATTTT
V gene: TRBV19
clone size: -
J gene: TRBJ1-5
D gene: TRBD1
CDR3 length: 15

CDR3 protein: CASDTGEENEQYF
CDR3 DNA: TGTGCCAGCGATACAGGGGAAGAGAACGAGCAGTACTTC
V gene: TRBV21-1
clone size: -
J gene: TRBJ2-7
D gene: -
CDR3 length: 13

CDR3 protein: CASSPWTGGEGNTEAFF
CDR3 DNA: TGTGCCAGCAGCCCATGGACAGGGGGAGAGGGGAACACTGAAGCTTTCTTT
V gene: TRBV12-1
clone size: -
J gene: TRBJ1-1
D gene: -
CDR3 length: 17

CDR3 protein: CASSTRDRYGYTF
CDR3 DNA: TGTGCCAGCAGTACGAGGGATCGATATGGCTACACCTTC
V gene: TRBV25-1
clone size: -
J gene: TRBJ1-2
D gene: -
CDR3 length: 13

CDR3 protein: CASSLRGFEGPYQPQHF
CDR3 DNA: TGTGCCAGCAGCCTCAGGGGTTTTGAGGGCCCGTATCAGCCCCAGCATTTT
V gene: TRBV4-2
clone size: -
J gene: TRBJ1-5
D gene: -
CDR3 length: 17

CDR3 protein: CASSYGSGQKNYGYTF
CDR3 DNA: TGTGCCAGCAGCTACGGATCGGGACAGAAAAACTATGGCTACACCTTC
V gene: TRBV7-2
clone size: -
J gene: TRBJ1-2
D gene: TRBD1
CDR3 length: 16

CDR3 protein: CASSYRDRGTHEQYF
CDR3 DNA: TGTGCCAGCAGTTACCGGGACAGGGGAACCCACGAGCAGTACTTC
V gene: TRBV27
clone size: -
J gene: TRBJ2-7
D gene: TRBD1
CDR3 length: 15

CDR3 protein: CASSESQGARAFF
CDR3 DNA: TGTGCCAGCAGTGAAAGTCAGGGGGCGCGAGCTTTCTTT
V gene: TRBV6-1
clone size: -
J gene: TRBJ1-1
D gene: TRBD1
CDR3 length: 13

CDR3 protein: CASSLKQGTGELFF
CDR3 DNA: TGTGCCAGCAGCCTCAAACAGGGGACCGGGGAGCTGTTTTTT
V gene: TRBV7-7
clone size: few
J gene: TRBJ2-2
D gene: TRBD1
CDR3 length: 14

CDR3 protein: CASAGLANQETQYF
CDR3 DNA: TGCGCCAGCGCGGGACTAGCTAATCAAGAGACCCAGTACTTC
V gene: TRBV10-2
clone size: -
J gene: TRBJ2-5
D gene: TRBD2
CDR3 length: 14

CDR3 protein: CASTQGGNNYGYTF
CDR3 DNA: TGTGCCAGCACCCAGGGAGGGAATAACTATGGCTACACCTTC
V gene: TRBV28
clone size: few
J gene: TRBJ1-2
D gene: -
CDR3 length: 14

CDR3 protein: CASGLVQGEIGEQYF
CDR3 DNA: TGTGCTAGTGGTTTGGTACAGGGGGAGATCGGCGAGCAGTACTTC
V gene: TRBV12-5
clone size: -
J gene: TRBJ2-7
D gene: TRBD1
CDR3 length: 15

CDR3 protein: CASRGGNTGELFF
CDR3 DNA: TGTGCCAGCAGGGGAGGAAACACCGGGGAGCTGTTTTTT
V gene: TRBV11-3
clone size: -
J gene: TRBJ2-2
D gene: -
CDR3 length: 13

CDR3 protein: CASSPRTGRFPDLLYEQYF
CDR3 DNA: TGTGCCAGCAGCCCAAGGACAGGGCGATTTCCGGACCTGCTCTACGAGCAGTACTTC
V gene: TRBV7-9
clone size: -
J gene: TRBJ2-7
D gene: TRBD1
CDR3 length: 19

CDR3 protein: CAIGGQGSANEKLFF
CDR3 DNA: TGTGCCATCGGGGGACAGGGGTCCGCTAATGAAAAACTGTTTTTT
V gene: TRBV10-3
clone size: -
J gene: TRBJ1-4
D gene: TRBD1
CDR3 length: 15

CDR3 protein: CASSPALGATHEQYF
CDR3 DNA: TGCGCCAGCAGCCCCGCTCTAGGGGCTACCCACGAGCAGTACTTC
V gene: TRBV5-1
clone size: -
J gene: TRBJ2-7
D gene: -
CDR3 length: 15

CDR3 protein: CASSVGDSYGYTF
CDR3 DNA: TGTGCCAGCAGCGTAGGGGACAGTTATGGCTACACCTTC
V gene: TRBV9
clone size: -
J gene: TRBJ1-2
D gene: TRBD1
CDR3 length: 13

CDR3 protein: CAITGGFSGYTF
CDR3 DNA: TGTGCCATAACAGGGGGCTTTAGTGGCTACACCTTC
V gene: TRBV5-3
clone size: -
J gene: TRBJ1-2
D gene: TRBD1
CDR3 length: 12